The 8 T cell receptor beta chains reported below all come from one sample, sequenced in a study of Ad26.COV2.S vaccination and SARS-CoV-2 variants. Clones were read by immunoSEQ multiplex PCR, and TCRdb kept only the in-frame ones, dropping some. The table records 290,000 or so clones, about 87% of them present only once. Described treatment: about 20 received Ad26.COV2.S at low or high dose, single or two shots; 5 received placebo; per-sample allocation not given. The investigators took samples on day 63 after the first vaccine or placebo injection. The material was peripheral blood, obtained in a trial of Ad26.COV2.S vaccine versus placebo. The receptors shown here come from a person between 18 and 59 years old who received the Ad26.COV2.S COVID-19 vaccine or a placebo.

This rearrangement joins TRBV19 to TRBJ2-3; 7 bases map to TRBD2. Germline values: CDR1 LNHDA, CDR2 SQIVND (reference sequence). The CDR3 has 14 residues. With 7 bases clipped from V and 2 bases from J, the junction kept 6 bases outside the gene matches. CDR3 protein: CASNDGGNTDTQYF. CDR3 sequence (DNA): TGTGCCAGTAACGACGGGGGGAACACAGATACGCAGTATTTT.

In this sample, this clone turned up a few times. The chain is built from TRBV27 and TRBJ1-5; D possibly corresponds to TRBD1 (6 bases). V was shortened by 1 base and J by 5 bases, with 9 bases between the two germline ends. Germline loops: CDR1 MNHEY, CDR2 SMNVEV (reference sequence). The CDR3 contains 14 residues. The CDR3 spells CASSLLGADQPQHF. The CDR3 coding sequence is TGTGCCAGCAGTTTATTGGGGGCCGATCAGCCCCAGCATTTT.

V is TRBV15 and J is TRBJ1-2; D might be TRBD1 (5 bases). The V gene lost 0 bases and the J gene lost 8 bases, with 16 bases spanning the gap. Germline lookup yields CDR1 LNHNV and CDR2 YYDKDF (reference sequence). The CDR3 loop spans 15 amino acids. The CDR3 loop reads CATSREGVLRGGYTF. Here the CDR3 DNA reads TGTGCCACCAGCAGAGAGGGGGTCTTGAGGGGAGGCTACACCTTC. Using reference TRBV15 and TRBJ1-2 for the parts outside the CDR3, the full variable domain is DAMVIQNPRYQVTQFGKPVTLSCSQTLNHNVMYWYQQKSSQAPKLLFHYYDKDFNNEADTPDNFQSRRPNTSFCFLDIRSPGLGDTAMYLCATSREGVLRGGYTFGSGTRLTVV.

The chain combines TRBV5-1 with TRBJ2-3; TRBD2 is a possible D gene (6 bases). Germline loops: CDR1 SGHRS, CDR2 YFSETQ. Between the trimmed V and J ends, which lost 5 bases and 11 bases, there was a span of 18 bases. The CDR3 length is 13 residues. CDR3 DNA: TGCGCCAGCAGGCGGGAAGGGAGTGAGGGGCAGTATTTT. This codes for CASRREGSEGQYF. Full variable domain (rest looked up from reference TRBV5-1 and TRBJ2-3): KAGVTQTPRYLIKTRGQQVTLSCSPISGHRSVSWYQQTPGQGLQFLFEYFSETQRNKGNFPGRFSGRQFSNSRSEMNVSTLELGDSALYLCASRREGSEGQYFGPGTRLTVL.

In nucleotides, the CDR3 is TGTGCCAGCAGCGTAGGCAGGAGCTCCTACAATGAGCAGTTCTTC. Protein: CASSVGRSSYNEQFF. This chain joins TRBV9 and TRBJ2-1; D remains unclear. Trimming took off 0 bases at V and 0 bases at J, with 7 bases between the two ends. The CDR3 has 15 amino acids. In germline, CDR1 is SGDLS, CDR2 YYNGEE.

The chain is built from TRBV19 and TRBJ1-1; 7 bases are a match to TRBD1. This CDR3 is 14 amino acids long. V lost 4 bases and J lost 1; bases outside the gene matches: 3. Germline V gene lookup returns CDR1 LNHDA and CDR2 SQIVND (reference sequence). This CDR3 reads CASSRTGANTEAFF. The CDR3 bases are TGTGCCAGTAGTAGGACAGGAGCGAACACTGAAGCTTTCTTT.

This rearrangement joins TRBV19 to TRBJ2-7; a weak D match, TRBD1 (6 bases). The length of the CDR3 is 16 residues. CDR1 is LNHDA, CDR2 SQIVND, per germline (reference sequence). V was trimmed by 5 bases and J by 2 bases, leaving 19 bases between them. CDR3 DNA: TGTGCCAGTAGTGCCTGGAACAGGGTCCGAACCTACGAGCAGTACTTC. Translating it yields CASSAWNRVRTYEQYF.

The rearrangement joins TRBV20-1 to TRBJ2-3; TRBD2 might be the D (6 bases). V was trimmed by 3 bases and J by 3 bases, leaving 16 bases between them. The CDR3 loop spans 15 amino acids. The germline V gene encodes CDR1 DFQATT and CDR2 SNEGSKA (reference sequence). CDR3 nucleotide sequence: TGCAGTGCTAGTGGGGGGAGCGGTAGGACAGATACGCAGTATTTT. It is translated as CSASGGSGRTDTQYF.